The rows below give T cell receptor beta chains drawn from one sample of a study of OX40 agonist ivuxolimab in advanced cancers. The data were produced by immunoSEQ multiplex PCR, yet TCRdb's version contains in-frame clones alone and is incomplete. The table has nearly 25,000 clones, approximately 78% seen once. This specimen was CD4+ or CD8+ T cells sorted from blood, taken in a trial of the OX40 agonist ivuxolimab. The receptors were sampled from an adult with an advanced solid tumor such as melanoma, head and neck, liver or kidney cancer. CDR3s include the opening cysteine and the closing phenylalanine or tryptophan. A D gene is named only where the DNA matches it firmly. Clone size, where shown, is once, few, many, or a class for clones that have expanded.

DNA: TGCGCCAGCAGCCAAGCTGGCGGACTCTATGGCTACACCTTC
CDR3: CASSQAGGLYGYTF
V: TRBV4-1
D: .
length: 14
size: .
J: TRBJ1-2

DNA: TGTGCCAGCAGCCTTCAGGGGGAAAACGAGCAGTACTTC
CDR3: CASSLQGENEQYF
V: TRBV7-8
D: TRBD1
length: 13
size: .
J: TRBJ2-7

DNA: TGCGCCAGCAGCTTGGGCTCCGGGGGGGAGACCCAGTACTTC
CDR3: CASSLGSGGETQYF
V: TRBV5-1
D: TRBD2
length: 14
size: .
J: TRBJ2-5

DNA: TGTGCCAGCACCTTCTTCGAAGCCGGGACAGCCCTAGGTACTGAAGCTTTCTTT
CDR3: CASTFFEAGTALGTEAFF
V: TRBV5-6
D: TRBD1
length: 18
size: .
J: TRBJ1-1

DNA: TGTGCCAGTAGTATAGAAACAGGATACTCCTCTGGGGCCAACGTCCTGACTTTC
CDR3: CASSIETGYSSGANVLTF
V: TRBV19
D: .
length: 18
size: .
J: TRBJ2-6

DNA: TGTGCCAGCAGCTCCCAGGATGGTTACGAGCAGTACTTC
CDR3: CASSSQDGYEQYF
V: TRBV7-3
D: .
length: 13
size: few
J: TRBJ2-7

DNA: TGTGCCAGCAGCGCGGGGACTAGCGGAACTAGCACAGATACGCAGTATTTT
CDR3: CASSAGTSGTSTDTQYF
V: TRBV7-6
D: TRBD2
length: 17
size: .
J: TRBJ2-3

DNA: TGTGCCAGCAGCCAAACTAGCGGGAGGTCAGATACGCAGTATTTT
CDR3: CASSQTSGRSDTQYF
V: TRBV7-9
D: TRBD2
length: 15
size: few
J: TRBJ2-3

DNA: TGTGCCAGCAGTTACCGGCAGAGAGAGACCCAGTACTTC
CDR3: CASSYRQRETQYF
V: TRBV6-5
D: .
length: 13
size: .
J: TRBJ2-5

DNA: TGTGCCAGCAGCGGGAGGGGACAGGGTGTAGGGACCCAGTACTTC
CDR3: CASSGRGQGVGTQYF
V: TRBV7-9
D: TRBD1
length: 15
size: once
J: TRBJ2-5

DNA: TGTGCCAGCTCGTCCGGGACAGGGTATAATTCACCCCTCCACTTT
CDR3: CASSSGTGYNSPLHF
V: TRBV18
D: TRBD1
length: 15
size: .
J: TRBJ1-6

DNA: TGTGCCAGCAGTTTGGGCAGGAAAGAGACCCAGTACTTC
CDR3: CASSLGRKETQYF
V: TRBV28
D: .
length: 13
size: .
J: TRBJ2-5

DNA: TGCAGCGTTGAAGCGGGAGCCACGGACAGGGGGCTAGATACGCAGTATTTT
CDR3: CSVEAGATDRGLDTQYF
V: TRBV29-1
D: TRBD1
length: 17
size: medium-sized
J: TRBJ2-3